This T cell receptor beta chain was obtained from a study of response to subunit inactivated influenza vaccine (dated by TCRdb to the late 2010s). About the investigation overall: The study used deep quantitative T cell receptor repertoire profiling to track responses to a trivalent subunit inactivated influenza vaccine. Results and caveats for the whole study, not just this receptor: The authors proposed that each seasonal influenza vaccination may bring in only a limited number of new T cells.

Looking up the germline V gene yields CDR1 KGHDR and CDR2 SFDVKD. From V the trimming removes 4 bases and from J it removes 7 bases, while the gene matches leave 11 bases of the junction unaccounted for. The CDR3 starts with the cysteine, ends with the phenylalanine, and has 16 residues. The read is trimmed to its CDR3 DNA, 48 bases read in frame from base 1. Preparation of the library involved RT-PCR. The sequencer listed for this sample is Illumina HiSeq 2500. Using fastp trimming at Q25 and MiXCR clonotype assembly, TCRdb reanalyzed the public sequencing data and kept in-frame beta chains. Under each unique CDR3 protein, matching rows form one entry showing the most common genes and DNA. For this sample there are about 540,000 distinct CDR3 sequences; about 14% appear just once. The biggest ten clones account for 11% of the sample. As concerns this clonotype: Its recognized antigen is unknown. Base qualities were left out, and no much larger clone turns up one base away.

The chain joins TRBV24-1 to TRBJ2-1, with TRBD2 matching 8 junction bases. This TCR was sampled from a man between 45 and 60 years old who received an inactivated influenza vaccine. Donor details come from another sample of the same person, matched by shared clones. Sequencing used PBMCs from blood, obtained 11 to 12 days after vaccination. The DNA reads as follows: TGTGCCACCAGTGACCCCAGCGGGGGCGAGGGGAATGAGCAGTTCTTC. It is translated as CATSDPSGGEGNEQFF.